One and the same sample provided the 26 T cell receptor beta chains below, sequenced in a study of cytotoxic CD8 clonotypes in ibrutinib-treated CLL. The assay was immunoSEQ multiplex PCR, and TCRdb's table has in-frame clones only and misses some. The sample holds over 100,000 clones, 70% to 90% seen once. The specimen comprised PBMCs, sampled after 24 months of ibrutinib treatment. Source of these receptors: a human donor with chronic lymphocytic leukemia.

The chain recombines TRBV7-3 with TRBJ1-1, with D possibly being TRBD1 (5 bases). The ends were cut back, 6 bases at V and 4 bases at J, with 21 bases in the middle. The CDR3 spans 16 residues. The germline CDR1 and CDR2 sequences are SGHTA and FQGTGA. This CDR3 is CASSLSGRGEGTEAFF. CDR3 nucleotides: TGTGCCAGCAGTCTCTCGGGGCGAGGGGAGGGCACTGAAGCTTTCTTT.

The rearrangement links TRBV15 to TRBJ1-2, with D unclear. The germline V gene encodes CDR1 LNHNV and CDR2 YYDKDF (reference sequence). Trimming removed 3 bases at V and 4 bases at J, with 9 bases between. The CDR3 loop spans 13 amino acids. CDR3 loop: CATSRPSGYGYTF. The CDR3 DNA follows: TGTGCCACCAGCAGGCCGTCTGGCTATGGCTACACCTTC.

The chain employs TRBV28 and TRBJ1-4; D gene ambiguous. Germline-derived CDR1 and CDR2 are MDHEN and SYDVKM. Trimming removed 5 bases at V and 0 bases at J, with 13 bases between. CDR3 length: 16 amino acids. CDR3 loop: CASSPRVVPTNEKLFF. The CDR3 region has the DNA TGTGCCAGCAGTCCCCGGGTGGTCCCAACTAATGAAAAACTGTTTTTT.

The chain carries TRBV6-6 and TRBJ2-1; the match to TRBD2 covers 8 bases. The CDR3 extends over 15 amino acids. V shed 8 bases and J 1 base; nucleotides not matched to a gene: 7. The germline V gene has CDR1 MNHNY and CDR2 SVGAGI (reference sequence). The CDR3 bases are TGTGCCAGCGGATTAGCGGGAAGTTCCTACAATGAGCAGTTCTTC. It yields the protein CASGLAGSSYNEQFF.

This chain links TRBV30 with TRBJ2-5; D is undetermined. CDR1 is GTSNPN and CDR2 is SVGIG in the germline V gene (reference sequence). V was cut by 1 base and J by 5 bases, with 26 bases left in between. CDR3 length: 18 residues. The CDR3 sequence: CAWSAQMIQSPSGETQYF. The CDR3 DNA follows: TGTGCCTGGAGTGCCCAGATGATCCAAAGTCCATCCGGGGAGACCCAGTACTTC.

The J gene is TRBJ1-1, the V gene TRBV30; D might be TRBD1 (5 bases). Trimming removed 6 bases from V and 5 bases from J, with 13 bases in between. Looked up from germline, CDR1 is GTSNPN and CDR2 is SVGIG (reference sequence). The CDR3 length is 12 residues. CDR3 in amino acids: CACGRTNTEAFF. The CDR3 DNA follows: TGTGCCTGTGGGAGGACAAATACTGAAGCTTTCTTT.

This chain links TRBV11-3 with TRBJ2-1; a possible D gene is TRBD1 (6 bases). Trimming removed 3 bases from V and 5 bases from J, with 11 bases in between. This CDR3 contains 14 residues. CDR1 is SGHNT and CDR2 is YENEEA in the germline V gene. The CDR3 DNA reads TGTGCCAGCAGCTTGATGGGGGCAAACAATGAGCAGTTCTTC. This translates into CASSLMGANNEQFF.

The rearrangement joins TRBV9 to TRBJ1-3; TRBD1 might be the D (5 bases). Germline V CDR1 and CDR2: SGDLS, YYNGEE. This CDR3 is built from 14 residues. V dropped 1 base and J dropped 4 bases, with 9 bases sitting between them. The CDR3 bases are TGTGCCAGCAGCGTAACCGGGACCGGAAACACCATATATTTT. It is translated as CASSVTGTGNTIYF.

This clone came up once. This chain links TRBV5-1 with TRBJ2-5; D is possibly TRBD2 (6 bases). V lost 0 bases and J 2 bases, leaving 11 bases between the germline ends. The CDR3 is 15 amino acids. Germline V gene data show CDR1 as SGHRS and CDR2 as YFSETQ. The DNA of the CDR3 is TGCGCCAGCAGCTTGGCCTCGGGGAGGCAAGAGACCCAGTACTTC. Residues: CASSLASGRQETQYF.

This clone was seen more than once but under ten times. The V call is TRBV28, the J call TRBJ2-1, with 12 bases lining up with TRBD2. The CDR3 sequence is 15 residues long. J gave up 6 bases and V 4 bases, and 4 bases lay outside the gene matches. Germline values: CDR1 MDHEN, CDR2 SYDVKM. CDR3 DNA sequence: TGTGCCAGCAGTTCGACTAGCGGGAGTCTCAATGAGCAGTTCTTC. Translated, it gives CASSSTSGSLNEQFF. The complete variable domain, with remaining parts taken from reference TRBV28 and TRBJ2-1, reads DVKVTQSSRYLVKRTGEKVFLECVQDMDHENMFWYRQDPGLGLRLIYFSYDVKMKEKGDIPEGYSVSREKKERFSLILESASTNQTSMYLCASSSTSGSLNEQFFGPGTRLTVL.

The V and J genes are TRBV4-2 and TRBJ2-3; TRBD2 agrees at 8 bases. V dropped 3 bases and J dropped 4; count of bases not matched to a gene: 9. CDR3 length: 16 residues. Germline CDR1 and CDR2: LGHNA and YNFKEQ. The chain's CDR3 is CASSQGSGSRADTQYF. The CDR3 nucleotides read TGTGCCAGCAGCCAGGGAAGCGGGAGCCGAGCAGATACGCAGTATTTT.

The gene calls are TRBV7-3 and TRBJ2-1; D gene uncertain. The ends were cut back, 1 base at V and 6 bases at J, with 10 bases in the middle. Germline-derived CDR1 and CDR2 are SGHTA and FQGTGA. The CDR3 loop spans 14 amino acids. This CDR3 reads CASSLSQASNEQFF. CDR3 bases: TGTGCCAGCAGCTTAAGTCAGGCCAGCAATGAGCAGTTCTTC.

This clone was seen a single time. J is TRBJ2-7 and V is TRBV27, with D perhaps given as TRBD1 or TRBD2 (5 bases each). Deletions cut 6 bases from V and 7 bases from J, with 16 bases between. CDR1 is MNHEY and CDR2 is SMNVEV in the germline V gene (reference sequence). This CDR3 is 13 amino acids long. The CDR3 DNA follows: TGTGCCAGCAGCCGCCCCCTGGGGGATGAGCAGTACTTC. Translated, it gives CASSRPLGDEQYF.

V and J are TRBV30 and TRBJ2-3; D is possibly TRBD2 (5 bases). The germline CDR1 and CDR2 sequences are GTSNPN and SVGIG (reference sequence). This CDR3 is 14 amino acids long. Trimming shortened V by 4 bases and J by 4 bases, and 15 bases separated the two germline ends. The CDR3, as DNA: TGTGCCTGGATATGGGGAGACGGGGCAGATACGCAGTATTTT. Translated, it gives CAWIWGDGADTQYF.

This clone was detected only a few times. The CDR3 loop reads CASSITTGFRGNQPQHF. CDR3 DNA: TGTGCCAGTAGTATCACGACAGGGTTCCGTGGCAATCAGCCCCAGCATTTT. This chain links TRBV19 with TRBJ1-5, with 7 positions matching TRBD1. The V gene's germline CDR1 is LNHDA and CDR2 SQIVND (reference sequence). CDR3 length: 17 amino acids. Unmatched junction bases numbered 10, after V lost 3 bases and J lost 2 bases.

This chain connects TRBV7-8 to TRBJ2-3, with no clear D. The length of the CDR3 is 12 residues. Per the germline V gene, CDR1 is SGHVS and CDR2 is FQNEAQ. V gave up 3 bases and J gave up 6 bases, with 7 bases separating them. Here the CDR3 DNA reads TGTGCCAGCAGCTTCTCCTTCGATACGCAGTATTTT. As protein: CASSFSFDTQYF.

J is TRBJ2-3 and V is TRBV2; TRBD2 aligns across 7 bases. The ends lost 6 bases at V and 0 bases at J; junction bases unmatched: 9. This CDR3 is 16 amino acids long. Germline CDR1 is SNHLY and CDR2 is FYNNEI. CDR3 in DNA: TGTGCCAGCAGAGCGGGGAGTATTCCTAGCACAGATACGCAGTATTTT. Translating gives CASRAGSIPSTDTQYF. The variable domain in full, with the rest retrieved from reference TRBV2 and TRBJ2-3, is EPEVTQTPSHQVTQMGQEVILRCVPISNHLYFYWYRQILGQKVEFLVSFYNNEISEKSEIFDDQFSVERPDGSNFTLKIRSTKLEDSAMYFCASRAGSIPSTDTQYFGPGTRLTVL.

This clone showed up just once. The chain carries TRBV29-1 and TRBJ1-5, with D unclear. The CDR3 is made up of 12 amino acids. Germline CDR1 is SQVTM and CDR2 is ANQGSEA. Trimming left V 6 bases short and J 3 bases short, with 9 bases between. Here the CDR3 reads CSVREINQPQHF. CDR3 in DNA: TGCAGCGTGAGGGAGATCAATCAGCCCCAGCATTTT.

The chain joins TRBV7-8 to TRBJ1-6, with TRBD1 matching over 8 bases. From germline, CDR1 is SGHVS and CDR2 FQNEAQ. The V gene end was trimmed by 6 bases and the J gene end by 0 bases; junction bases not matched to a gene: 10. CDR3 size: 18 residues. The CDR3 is CASSSDRAVGSYNSPLHF. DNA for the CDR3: TGTGCCAGCAGTTCGGACAGGGCCGTTGGCTCCTATAATTCACCCCTCCACTTT.

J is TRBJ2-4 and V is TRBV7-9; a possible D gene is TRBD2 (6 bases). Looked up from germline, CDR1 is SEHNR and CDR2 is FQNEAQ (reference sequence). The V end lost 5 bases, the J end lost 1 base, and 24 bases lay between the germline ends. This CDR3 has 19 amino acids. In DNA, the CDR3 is TGTGCCAGCAGCAAAGAATACCGCAGCGGGCTAGTGGCCAAAAACATTCAGTACTTC. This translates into CASSKEYRSGLVAKNIQYF.

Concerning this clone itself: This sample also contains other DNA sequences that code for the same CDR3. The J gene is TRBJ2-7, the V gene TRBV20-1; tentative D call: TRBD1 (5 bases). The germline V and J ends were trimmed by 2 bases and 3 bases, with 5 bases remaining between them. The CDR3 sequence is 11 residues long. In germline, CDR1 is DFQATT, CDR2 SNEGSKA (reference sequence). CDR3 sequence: CSARQGYEQYF. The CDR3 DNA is TGCAGTGCTAGACAGGGCTACGAGCAGTACTTC.

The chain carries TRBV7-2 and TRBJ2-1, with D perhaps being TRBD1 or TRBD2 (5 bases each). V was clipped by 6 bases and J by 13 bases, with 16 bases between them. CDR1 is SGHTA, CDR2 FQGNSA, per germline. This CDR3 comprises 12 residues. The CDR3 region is CASRGQGPGQFF. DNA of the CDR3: TGTGCCAGCAGGGGGCAGGGTCCGGGACAGTTCTTC.

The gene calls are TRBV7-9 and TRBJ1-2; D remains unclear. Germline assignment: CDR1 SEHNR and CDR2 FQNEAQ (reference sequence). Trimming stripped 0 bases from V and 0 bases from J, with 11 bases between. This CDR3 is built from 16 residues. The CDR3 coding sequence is TGTGCCAGCAGCTTAGCGAGTATCCTGACTAACTATGGCTACACCTTC. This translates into CASSLASILTNYGYTF.

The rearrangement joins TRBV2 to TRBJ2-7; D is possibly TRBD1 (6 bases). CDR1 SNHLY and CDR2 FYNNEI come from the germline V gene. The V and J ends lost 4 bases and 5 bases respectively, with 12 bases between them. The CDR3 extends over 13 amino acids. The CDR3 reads CASSVQQGDEQYF. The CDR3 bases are TGTGCCAGCAGTGTACAACAGGGTGACGAGCAGTACTTC.

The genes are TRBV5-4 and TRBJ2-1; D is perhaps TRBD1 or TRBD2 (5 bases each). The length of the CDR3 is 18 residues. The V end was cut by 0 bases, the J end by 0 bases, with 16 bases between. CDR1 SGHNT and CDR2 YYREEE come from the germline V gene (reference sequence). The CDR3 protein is CASSLGMGTPSSYNEQFF. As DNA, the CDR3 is TGTGCCAGCAGCTTGGGAATGGGGACCCCAAGCTCCTACAATGAGCAGTTCTTC.

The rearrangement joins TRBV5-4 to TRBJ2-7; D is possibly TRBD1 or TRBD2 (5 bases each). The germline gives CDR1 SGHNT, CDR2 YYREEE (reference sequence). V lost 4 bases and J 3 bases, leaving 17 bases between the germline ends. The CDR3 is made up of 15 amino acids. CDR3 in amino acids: CASSRGASVVYEQYF. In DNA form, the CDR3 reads TGTGCCAGCAGCAGAGGGGCTTCCGTTGTCTACGAGCAGTACTTC.